This T cell receptor beta chain came from a study of T cell repertoires in cytomegalovirus infection. Study-level background: Indicated by public TCR beta signatures were CMV infection and matching HLA type.

V was cut by 4 bases and J by 5 bases, with 14 bases left in between. Germline CDR1 reads MNHNY; CDR2 reads SVGAGI (reference sequence). The CDR3 contains 15 residues. A word on this clonotype: Antigen: not known.

TCRdb re-called the reads with MiXCR, one entry per CDR3 protein. The sample carries 80,000 or so distinct CDR3 sequences, around 40% recorded once. The chain couples TRBV6-6 to TRBJ1-4; D uncertain. The receptor's source is a human donor in good health (CMV status not recorded). Some clones in this sample may be carry-over from other donors' samples. Source: CD8+ T cells from cultured PBMCs, taken from culture after CMV antigen stimulation. The CDR3 region has the DNA TGTGCCAGCAGTTCCCCCAGAGGCCGAAATGAAAAACTGTTTTTT. Its translation is CASSSPRGRNEKLFF.